This T cell receptor (beta chain) came from a study of cytomegalovirus exposure and HLA in healthy donors. Germline V gives CDR1 MNHEY, CDR2 SVGAGI. Trimming cost V 7 bases and J 2 bases, with 9 bases left between them. The CDR3 contains 13 residues. Sequenced by immunoSEQ multiplex PCR; TCRdb stores in-frame clones only, minus some. Of approximately 260,000 clones listed, around 86% are singletons. Study outcomes and limitations: Cytomegalovirus association was assigned to some 160 TCR beta chains. Among TCR sequences, most were rare, though some public TCRs appeared in many donors.

Notes on this clone: What it binds is unknown.

The TCR was taken from a young woman in good health and CMV-seronegative. The chain joins TRBV6-5 to TRBJ2-1, with D maybe TRBD2 (5 bases). The specimen sequenced was PBMCs. The CDR3 sequence: CASTPGTYNEQFF. CDR3 DNA: TGTGCCAGCACTCCGGGAACCTACAATGAGCAGTTCTTC.